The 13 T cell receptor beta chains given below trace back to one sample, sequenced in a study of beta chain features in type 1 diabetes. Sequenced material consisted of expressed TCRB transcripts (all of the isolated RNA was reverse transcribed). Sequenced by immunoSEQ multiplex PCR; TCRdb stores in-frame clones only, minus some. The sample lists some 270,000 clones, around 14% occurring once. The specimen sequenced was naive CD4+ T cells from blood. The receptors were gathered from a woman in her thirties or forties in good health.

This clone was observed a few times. The CDR3 protein is CATSRDHSQPQHF. CDR3 in DNA: TGTGCCACCAGCAGAGATCATAGTCAGCCCCAGCATTTT. This sequence joins TRBV15 and TRBJ1-5, with D unresolved. Germline CDR1 is LNHNV and CDR2 is YYDKDF (reference sequence). V was shortened by 0 bases and J by 6 bases, with 6 bases between the two germline ends. The CDR3 length is 13 residues.

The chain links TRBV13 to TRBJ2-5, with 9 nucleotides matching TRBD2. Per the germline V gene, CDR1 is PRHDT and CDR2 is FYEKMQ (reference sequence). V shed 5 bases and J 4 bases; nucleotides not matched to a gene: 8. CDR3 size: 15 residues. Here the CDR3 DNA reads TGTGCCAGCAGCCCTCCCGGAGCGGGGGGAGAGACCCAGTACTTC. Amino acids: CASSPPGAGGETQYF. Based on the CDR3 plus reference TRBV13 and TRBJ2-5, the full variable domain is AAGVIQSPRHLIKEKRETATLKCYPIPRHDTVYWYQQGPGQDPQFLISFYEKMQSDKGSIPDRFSAQQFSDYHSELNMSSLELGDSALYFCASSPPGAGGETQYFGPGTRLLVL.

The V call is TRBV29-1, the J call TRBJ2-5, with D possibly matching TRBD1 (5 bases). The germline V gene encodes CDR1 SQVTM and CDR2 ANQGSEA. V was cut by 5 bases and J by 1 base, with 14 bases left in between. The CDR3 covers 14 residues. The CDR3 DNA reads TGCAGCGTTTTCCGCTCCGACAGCCAAGAGACCCAGTACTTC. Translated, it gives CSVFRSDSQETQYF.

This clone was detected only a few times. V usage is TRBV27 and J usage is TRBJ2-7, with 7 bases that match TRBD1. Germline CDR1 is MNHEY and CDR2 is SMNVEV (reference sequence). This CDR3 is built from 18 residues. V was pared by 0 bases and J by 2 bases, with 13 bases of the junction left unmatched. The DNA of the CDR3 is TGTGCCAGCAGTTTATCTCGGGGTTGGGACAGACAAGCCTACGAGCAGTACTTC. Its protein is CASSLSRGWDRQAYEQYF.

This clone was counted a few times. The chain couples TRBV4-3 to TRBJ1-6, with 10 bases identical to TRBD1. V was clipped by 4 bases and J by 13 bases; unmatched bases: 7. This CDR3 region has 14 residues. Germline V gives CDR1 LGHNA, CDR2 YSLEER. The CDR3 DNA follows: TGCGCCAGCAGCCGGGACAGGGGTTTTTTCCCCCTCCACTTT. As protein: CASSRDRGFFPLHF.

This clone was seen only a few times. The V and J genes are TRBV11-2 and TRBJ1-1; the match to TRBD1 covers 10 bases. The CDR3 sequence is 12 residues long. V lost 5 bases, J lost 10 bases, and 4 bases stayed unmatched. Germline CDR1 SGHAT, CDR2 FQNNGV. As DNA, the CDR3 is TGTGCCAGCAGCCCAGACAGGGGGCTAGCTTTCTTT. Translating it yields CASSPDRGLAFF.

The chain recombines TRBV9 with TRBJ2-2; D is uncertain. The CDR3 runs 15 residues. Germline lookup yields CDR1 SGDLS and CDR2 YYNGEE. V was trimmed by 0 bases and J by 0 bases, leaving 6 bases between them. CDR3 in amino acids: CASSVATANTGELFF. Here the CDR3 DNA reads TGTGCCAGCAGCGTAGCTACGGCGAACACCGGGGAGCTGTTTTTT.

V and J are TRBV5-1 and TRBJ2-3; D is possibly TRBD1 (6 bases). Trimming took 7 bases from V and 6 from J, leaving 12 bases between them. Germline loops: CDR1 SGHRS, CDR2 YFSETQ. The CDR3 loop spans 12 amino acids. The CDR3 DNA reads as TGCGCCAGCGAAGAACAGGGTGATACGCAGTATTTT. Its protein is CASEEQGDTQYF.

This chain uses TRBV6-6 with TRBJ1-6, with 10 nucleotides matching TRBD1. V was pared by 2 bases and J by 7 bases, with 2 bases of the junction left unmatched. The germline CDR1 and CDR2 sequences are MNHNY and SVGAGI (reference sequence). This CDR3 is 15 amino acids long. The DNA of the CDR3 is TGTGCCAGCAGTTACAAGACAGGGGGCAATTCACCCCTCCACTTT. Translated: CASSYKTGGNSPLHF.

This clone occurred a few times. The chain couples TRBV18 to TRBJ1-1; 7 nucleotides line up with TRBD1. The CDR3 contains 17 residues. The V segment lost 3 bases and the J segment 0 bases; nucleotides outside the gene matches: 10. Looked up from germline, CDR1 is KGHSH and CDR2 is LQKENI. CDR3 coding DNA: TGTGCCAGCTCACCTCCTGCGACAGGGAATGTGAACACTGAAGCTTTCTTT. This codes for CASSPPATGNVNTEAFF. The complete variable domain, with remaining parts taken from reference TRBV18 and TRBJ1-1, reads NAGVMQNPRHLVRRRGQEARLRCSPMKGHSHVYWYRQLPEEGLKFMVYLQKENIIDESGMPKERFSAEFPKEGPSILRIQQVVRGDSAAYFCASSPPATGNVNTEAFFGQGTRLTVV.

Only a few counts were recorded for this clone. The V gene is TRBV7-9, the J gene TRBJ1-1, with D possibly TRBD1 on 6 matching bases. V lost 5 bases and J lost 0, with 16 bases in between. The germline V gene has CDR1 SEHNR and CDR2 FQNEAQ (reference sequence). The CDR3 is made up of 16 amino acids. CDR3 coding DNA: TGTGCCAGCAGCACCGCGGGGGGGGCGGTGAACACTGAAGCTTTCTTT. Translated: CASSTAGGAVNTEAFF.

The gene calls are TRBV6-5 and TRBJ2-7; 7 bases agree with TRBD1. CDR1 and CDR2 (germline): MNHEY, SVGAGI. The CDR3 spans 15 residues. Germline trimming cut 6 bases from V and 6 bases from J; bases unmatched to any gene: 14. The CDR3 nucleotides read TGTGCCAGCAGCCCCGGCACAGGGGATGAGGGCGAGCAGTACTTC. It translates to CASSPGTGDEGEQYF.

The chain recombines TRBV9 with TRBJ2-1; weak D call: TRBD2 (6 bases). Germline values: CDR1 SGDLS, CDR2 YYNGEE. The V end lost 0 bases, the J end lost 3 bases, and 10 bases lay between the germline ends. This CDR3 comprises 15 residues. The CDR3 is CASSVGGARYNEQFF. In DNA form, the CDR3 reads TGTGCCAGCAGCGTAGGCGGGGCCCGCTACAATGAGCAGTTCTTC.